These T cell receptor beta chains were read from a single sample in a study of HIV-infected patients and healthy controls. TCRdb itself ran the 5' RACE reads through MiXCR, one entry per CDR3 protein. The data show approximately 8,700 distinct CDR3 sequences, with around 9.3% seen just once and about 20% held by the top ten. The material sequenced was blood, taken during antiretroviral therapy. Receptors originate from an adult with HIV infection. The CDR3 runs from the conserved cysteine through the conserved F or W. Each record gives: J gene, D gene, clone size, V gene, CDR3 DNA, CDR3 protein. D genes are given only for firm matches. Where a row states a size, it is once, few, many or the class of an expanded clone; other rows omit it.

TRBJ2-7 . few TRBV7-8 TGTGCCAGCAGCTTGGGGTTGAACGAGCAGTACTTC CASSLGLNEQYF
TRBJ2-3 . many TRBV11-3 TGTGCCAGCAGCTTTACACCCGACACAGATACGCAGTATTTT CASSFTPDTDTQYF
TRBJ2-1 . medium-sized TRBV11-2 TGTGCCAGCAGCTCTCTGAGGGTTGAGCAGTTCTTC CASSSLRVEQFF
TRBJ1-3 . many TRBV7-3 TGTGCCAGCAGCCCCGGGGGAGTAGGAAACACCATATATTTT CASSPGGVGNTIYF
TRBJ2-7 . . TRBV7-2 TGTGCCAGCAGCTGGGTAGCGACGGACCCCTACGAGCAGTACTTC CASSWVATDPYEQYF
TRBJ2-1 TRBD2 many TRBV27 TGTGCCAGCAGTTTATTGGCCAGCGGGGGAGGAAATGAGCAGTTCTTC CASSLLASGGGNEQFF
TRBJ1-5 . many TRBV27 TGTGCCAGCAGTTTATCTGTAGGGGAAGTGTTTCAGCCCCAGCATTTT CASSLSVGEVFQPQHF
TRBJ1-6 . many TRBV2 TGTGCCAGCAGTGGCAGCTCCTATAATTCACCCCTCCACTTT CASSGSSYNSPLHF
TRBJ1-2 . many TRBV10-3 TGTGCCATCAGTGAGGACAGTAAACTCTATGGCTACACCTTC CAISEDSKLYGYTF
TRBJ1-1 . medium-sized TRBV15 TGTGCCACCAGCAGAAGAGACGAAGCTTTCTTT CATSRRDEAFF
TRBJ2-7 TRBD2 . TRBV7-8 TGTGCCAGCAGCAACCGGGACTACCCCTTGGAGCAGTACTTC CASSNRDYPLEQYF
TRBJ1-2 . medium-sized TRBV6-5 TGTGCCAGCAGCCCCTCCCAGGGCGGCTATGGCTACACCTTC CASSPSQGGYGYTF
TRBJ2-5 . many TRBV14 TGTGCCAGCAGTCCACCAGGGGGGCTCACGGAGACCCAGTACTTC CASSPPGGLTETQYF
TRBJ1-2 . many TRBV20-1 TGCAGTGCTAGAGATTTTGGGGAGAGCTATGGCTACACCTTC CSARDFGESYGYTF
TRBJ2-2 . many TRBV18 TGTGCCAGCTCACCAATCTCCGACTCCGGGGAGCTGTTTTTT CASSPISDSGELFF
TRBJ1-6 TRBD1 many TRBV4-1 TGCGCCAGCAGCCGCCGGGACAGCTATAATTCACCCCTCCACTTT CASSRRDSYNSPLHF
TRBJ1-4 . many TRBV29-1 TGCAGCGGCATTTGGGAAAAACTGTTTTTT CSGIWEKLFF
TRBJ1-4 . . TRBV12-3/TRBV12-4 TGTGCCAGCACCAATTCCGGGGGACTGTTTTTT CASTNSGGLFF
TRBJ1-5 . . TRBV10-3 TGTGCCATCAGTGTAGATAGCAATCAGCCCCAGCATTTT CAISVDSNQPQHF
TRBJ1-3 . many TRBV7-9 TGTGCCAGCAGCTTGGGGTCTGGAAACACCATATATTTT CASSLGSGNTIYF